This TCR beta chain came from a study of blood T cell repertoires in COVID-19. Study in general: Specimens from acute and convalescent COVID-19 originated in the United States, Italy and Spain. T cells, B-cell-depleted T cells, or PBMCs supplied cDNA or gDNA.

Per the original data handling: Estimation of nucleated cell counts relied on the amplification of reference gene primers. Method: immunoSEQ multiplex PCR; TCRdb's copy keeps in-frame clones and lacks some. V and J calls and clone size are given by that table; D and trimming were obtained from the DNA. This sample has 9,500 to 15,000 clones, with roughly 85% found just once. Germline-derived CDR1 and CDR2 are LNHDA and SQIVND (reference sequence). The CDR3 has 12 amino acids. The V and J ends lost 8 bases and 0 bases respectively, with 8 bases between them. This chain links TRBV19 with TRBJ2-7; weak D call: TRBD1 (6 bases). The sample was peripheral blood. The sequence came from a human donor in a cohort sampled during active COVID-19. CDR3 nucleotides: TGTGCCAGTGGGGACAACTCCTACGAGCAGTACTTC. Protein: CASGDNSYEQYF.